The sequence of this TCR beta chain was determined in a study of cytomegalovirus exposure and HLA in healthy donors. Across the whole study: Early released data comprised tens of millions of unique TCRs from HLA-typed donors. Findings and limits, study-wide: Later analysis demonstrated an association between a missense DCLRE1C variant and TCR beta V- and J-gene trimming.

The CDR3 totals 14 residues. The junction had 7 bases not matched to a gene; V was cut back by 0 bases and J by 8 bases. Per the germline V gene, CDR1 is SGHRS and CDR2 is YFSETQ. Vbeta (60) and Jbeta (13) primers were used in the PCR. The assay was immunoSEQ multiplex PCR, and TCRdb's table has in-frame clones only and misses some. Found here are about 150,000 clones, approximately 83% of them singletons; the top ten hold 0.95% to 1.5%. As regards this clone: Its antigen is unidentified.

Healthy bone marrow donors made up the donors. Sequencing was carried out using PBMCs. The V and J genes are TRBV5-1 and TRBJ1-1; 7 nucleotides match TRBD1. The receptor was isolated from a boy younger than 10 in good health and CMV-seronegative. CDR3 DNA sequence: TGCGCCAGCAGCTTGGGGACAGGAGGGTCCGAAGCTTTCTTT. Protein product: CASSLGTGGSEAFF.